This T cell receptor (beta chain) is drawn from a study of metastatic and nonmetastatic thyroid tumors. Using MiXCR, TCRdb re-called clones from the PCR reads. The sample contains 25,000 to 30,000 clones, around 15% of which appear only once. This clone is medium-sized by share. All patients were untreated before thyroid surgery. V was trimmed by 5 bases and J by 2 bases, leaving 10 bases between them. The CDR3 loop spans 13 amino acids. Germline V gene sequence: CDR1 LNHDA, CDR2 SQIVND (reference sequence). Sample: blood. This chain uses TRBV19 with TRBJ2-7; D is possibly TRBD1 (5 bases). The receptor was isolated from a female donor with papillary thyroid cancer or a benign thyroid nodule (not recorded which). Some clones in this sample may be carry-over from other donors' samples. The CDR3 sequence: CASSPQTAYEQYF. The CDR3 DNA reads as TGTGCCAGTAGTCCACAGACAGCCTACGAGCAGTACTTC.